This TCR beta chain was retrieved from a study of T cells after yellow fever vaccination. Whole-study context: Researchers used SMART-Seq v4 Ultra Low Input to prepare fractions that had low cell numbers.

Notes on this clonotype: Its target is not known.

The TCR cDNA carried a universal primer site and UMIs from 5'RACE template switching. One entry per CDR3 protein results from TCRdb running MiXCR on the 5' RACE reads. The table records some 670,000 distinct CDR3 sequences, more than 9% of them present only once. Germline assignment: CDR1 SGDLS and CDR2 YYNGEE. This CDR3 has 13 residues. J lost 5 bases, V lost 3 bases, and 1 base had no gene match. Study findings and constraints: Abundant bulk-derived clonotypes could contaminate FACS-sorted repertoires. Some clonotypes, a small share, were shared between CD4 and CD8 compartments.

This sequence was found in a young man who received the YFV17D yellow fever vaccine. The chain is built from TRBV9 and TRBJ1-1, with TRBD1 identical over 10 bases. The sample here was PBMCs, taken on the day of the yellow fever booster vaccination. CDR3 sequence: CASSGTGGTEAFF. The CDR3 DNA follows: TGTGCCAGCAGCGGGACAGGGGGGACTGAAGCTTTCTTT.